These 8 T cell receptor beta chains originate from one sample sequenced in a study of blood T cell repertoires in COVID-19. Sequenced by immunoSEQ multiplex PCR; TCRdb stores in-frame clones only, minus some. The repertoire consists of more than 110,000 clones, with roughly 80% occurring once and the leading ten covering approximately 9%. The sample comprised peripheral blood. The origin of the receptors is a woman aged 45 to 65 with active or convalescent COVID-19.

The CDR3 DNA reads TGTGCCAGCAGCCAAGGATCAGGGGAAAGGGGCTGGGAGCAGTACTTC. This codes for CASSQGSGERGWEQYF. This rearrangement joins TRBV3-1 (or the pseudogene TRBV3-2) to TRBJ2-7; a weak D match, TRBD1 (6 bases). The CDR3 covers 16 residues. The ends were cut back, 1 base at V and 7 bases at J, with 20 bases in the middle. Germline CDR1 and CDR2: LGHDT and YNNKEL (reference sequence).

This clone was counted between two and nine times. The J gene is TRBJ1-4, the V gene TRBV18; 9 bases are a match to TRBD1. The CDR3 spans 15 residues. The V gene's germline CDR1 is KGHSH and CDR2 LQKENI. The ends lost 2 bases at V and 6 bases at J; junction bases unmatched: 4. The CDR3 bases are TGTGCCAGCTCACCAGGGACAGGGTATCATGAAAAACTGTTTTTT. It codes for CASSPGTGYHEKLFF.

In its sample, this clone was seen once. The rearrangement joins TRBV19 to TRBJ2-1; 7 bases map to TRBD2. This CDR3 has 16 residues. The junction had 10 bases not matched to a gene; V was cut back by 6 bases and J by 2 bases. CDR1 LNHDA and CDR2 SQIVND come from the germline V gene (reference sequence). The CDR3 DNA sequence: TGTGCCAGTAGGCTTGCCCCGGGAGGTCCCTACAATGAGCAGTTCTTC. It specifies CASRLAPGGPYNEQFF. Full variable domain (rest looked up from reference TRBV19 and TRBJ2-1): DGGITQSPKYLFRKEGQNVTLSCEQNLNHDAMYWYRQDPGQGLRLIYYSQIVNDFQKGDIAEGYSVSREKKESFPLTVTSAQKNPTAFYLCASRLAPGGPYNEQFFGPGTRLTVL.

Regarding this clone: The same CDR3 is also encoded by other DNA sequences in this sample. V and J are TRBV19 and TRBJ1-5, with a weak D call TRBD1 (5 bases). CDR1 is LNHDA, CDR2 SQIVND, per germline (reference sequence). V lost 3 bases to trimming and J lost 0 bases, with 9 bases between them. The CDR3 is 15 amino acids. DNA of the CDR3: TGTGCCAGTAGTATCTCGACAGATAGCAATCAGCCCCAGCATTTT. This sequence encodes CASSISTDSNQPQHF.

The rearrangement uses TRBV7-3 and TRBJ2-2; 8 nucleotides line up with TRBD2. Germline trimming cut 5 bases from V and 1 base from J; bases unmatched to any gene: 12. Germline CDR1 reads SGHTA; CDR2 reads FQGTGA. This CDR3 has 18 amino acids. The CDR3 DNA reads TGTGCCAGCAGCCCAAAATCCGGGGGACTAGGGAACACCGGGGAGCTGTTTTTT. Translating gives CASSPKSGGLGNTGELFF.

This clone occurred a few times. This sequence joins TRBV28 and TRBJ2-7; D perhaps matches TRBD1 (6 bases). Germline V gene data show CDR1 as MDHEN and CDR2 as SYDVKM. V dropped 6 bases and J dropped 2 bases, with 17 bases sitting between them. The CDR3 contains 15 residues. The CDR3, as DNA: TGTGCCAGCAGCATACCTTGGGGGCTAACCTACGAGCAGTACTTC. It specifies CASSIPWGLTYEQYF.

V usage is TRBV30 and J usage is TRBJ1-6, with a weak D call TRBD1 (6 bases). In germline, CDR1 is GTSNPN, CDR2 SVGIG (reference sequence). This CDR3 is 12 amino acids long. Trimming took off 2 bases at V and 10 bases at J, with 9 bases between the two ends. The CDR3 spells CAWSRTESPLHF. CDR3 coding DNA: TGTGCCTGGAGTCGGACAGAATCACCCCTCCACTTT.

The CDR3 protein is CASSSQGENSPLHF. DNA of the CDR3: TGTGCCAGCAGTTCACAGGGTGAGAATTCACCCCTCCACTTT. The chain joins TRBV27 to TRBJ1-6; D may be TRBD1 (6 bases). Germline V lookup: CDR1 MNHEY, CDR2 SMNVEV (reference sequence). This CDR3 has 14 residues. With 4 bases removed from V and 7 bases from J, the gap between germline ends came to 11 bases.